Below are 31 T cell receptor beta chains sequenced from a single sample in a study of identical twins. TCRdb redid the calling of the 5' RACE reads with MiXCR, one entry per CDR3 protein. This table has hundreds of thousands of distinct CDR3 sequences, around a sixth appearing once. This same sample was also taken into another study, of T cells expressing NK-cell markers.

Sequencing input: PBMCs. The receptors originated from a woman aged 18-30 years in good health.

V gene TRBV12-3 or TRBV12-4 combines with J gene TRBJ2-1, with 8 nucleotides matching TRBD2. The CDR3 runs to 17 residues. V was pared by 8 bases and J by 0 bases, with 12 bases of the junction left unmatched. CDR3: CASHRASGWSSYNEQFF. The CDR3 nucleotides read TGTGCCAGCCACCGGGCTAGCGGGTGGAGCTCCTACAATGAGCAGTTCTTC.

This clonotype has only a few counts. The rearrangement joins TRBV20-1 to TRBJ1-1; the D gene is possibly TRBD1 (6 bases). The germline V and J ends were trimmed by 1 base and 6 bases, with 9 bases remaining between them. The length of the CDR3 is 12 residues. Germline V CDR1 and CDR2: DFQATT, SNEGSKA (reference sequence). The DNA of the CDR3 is TGCAGTGCTAGAGGGGGGACACCTGAAGCTTTCTTT. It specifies CSARGGTPEAFF.

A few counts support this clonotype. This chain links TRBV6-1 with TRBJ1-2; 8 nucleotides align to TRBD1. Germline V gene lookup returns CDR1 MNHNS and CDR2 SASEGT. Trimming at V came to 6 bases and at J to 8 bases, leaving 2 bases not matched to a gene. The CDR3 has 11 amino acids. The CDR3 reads CASRDRVGYTF. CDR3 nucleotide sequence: TGTGCCAGCAGGGACAGGGTGGGCTACACCTTC.

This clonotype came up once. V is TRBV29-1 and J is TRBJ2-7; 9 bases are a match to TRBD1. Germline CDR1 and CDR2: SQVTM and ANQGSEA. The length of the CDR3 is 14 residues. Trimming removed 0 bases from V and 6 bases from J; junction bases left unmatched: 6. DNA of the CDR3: TGCAGCGTTGAAGATTCTGGGACAGGGTCCGAGCAGTACTTC. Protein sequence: CSVEDSGTGSEQYF.

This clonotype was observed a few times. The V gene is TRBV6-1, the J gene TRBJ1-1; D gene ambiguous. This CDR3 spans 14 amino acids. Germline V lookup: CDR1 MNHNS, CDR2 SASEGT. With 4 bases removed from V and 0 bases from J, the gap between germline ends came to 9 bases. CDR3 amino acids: CASSGWQMNTEAFF. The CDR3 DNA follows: TGTGCCAGCAGTGGTTGGCAGATGAACACTGAAGCTTTCTTT.

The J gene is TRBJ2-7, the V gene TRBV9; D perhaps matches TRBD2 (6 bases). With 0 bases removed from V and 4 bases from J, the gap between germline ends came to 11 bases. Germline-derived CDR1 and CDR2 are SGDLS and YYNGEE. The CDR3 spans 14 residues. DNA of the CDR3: TGTGCCAGCAGCGTAGGAAACGGGGGATACGAGCAGTACTTC. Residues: CASSVGNGGYEQYF.

Written as DNA, the CDR3 is TGTGCCAGCAGTTTCGGGGGGGGCCTTACCAATGAGCAGTTCTTC. This encodes CASSFGGGLTNEQFF. This chain connects TRBV12-3 or TRBV12-4 to TRBJ2-1; 8 positions agree with TRBD2. The trim removed 3 bases at V and 6 bases at J, leaving 7 bases unmatched. This CDR3 comprises 15 residues.

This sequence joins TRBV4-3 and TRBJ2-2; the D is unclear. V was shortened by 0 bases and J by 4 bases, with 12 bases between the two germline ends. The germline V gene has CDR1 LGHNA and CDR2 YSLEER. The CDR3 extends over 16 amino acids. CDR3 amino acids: CASSQDRQIPTGELFF. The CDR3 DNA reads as TGCGCCAGCAGCCAAGATAGGCAAATTCCCACCGGGGAGCTGTTTTTT.

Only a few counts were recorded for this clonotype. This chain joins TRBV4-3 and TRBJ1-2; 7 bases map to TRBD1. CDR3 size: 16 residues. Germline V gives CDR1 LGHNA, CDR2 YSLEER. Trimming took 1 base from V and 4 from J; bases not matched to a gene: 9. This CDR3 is CASSQGTGTARYGYTF. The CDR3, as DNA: TGCGCCAGCAGCCAAGGAACCGGGACAGCACGCTATGGCTACACCTTC.

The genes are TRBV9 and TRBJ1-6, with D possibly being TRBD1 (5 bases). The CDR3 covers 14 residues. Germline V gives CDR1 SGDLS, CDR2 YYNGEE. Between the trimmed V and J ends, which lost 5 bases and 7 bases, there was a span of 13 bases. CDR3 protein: CASSLRDENSPLHF. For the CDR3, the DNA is TGTGCCAGCAGTCTCCGGGACGAAAATTCACCCCTCCACTTT.

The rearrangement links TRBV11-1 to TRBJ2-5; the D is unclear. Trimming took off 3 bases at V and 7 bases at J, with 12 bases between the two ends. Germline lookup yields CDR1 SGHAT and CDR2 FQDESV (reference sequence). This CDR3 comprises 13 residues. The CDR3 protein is CASSLGLLATQYF. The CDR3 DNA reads TGTGCCAGCAGCTTGGGCCTTTTGGCGACCCAGTACTTC.

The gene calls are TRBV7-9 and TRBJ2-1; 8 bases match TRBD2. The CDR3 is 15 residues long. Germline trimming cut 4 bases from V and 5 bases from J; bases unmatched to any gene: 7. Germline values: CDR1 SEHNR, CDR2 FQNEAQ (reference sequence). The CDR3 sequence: CASSSTSGQHNEQFF. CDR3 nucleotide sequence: TGTGCCAGCAGCTCCACTAGCGGCCAGCACAATGAGCAGTTCTTC.

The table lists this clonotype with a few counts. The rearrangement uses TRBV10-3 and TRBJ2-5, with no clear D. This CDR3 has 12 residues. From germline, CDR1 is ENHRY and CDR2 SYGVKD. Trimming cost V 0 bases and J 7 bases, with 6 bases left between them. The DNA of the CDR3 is TGTGCCATCAGTGAGTCGGATGTGACCCAGTACTTC. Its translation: CAISESDVTQYF.

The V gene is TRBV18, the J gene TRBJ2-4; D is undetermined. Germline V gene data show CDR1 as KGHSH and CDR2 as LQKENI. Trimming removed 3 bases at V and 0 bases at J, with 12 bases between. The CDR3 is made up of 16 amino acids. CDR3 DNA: TGTGCCAGCTCACCGGTCGCCCATCTAGCCAAAAACATTCAGTACTTC. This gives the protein CASSPVAHLAKNIQYF.

The CDR3 region is CASTQNGQSYNEQFF. As DNA, the CDR3 is TGTGCCAGCACCCAAAACGGGCAATCCTACAATGAGCAGTTCTTC. The rearrangement uses TRBV12-3 or TRBV12-4 and TRBJ2-1, with D uncertain. CDR3 size: 15 residues. V lost 7 bases to trimming and J lost 1 base, with 14 bases between them.

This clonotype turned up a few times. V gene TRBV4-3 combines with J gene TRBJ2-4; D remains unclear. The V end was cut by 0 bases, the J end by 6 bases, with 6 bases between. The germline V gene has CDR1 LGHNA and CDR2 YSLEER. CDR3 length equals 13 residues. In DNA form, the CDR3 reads TGCGCCAGCAGCCAAGAGGATAGAAACATTCAGTACTTC. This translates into CASSQEDRNIQYF.

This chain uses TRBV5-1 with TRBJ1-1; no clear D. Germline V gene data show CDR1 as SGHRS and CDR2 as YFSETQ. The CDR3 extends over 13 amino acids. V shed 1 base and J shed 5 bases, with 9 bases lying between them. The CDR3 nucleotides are TGCGCCAGCAGCTTGCCGATCGGAACTGAAGCTTTCTTT. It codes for CASSLPIGTEAFF.

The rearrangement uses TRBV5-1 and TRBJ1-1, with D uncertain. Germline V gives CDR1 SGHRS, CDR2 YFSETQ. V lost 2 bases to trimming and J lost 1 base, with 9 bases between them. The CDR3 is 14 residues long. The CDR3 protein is CASSLEPSNTEAFF. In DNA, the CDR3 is TGCGCCAGCAGCTTAGAACCCTCGAACACTGAAGCTTTCTTT. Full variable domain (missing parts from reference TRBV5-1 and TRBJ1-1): KAGVTQTPRYLIKTRGQQVTLSCSPISGHRSVSWYQQTPGQGLQFLFEYFSETQRNKGNFPGRFSGRQFSNSRSEMNVSTLELGDSALYLCASSLEPSNTEAFFGQGTRLTVV.

CDR3 nucleotides: TGCAGTGCTAGAGATACCCTTCCGAGACCGTTGGGCTCTGAAGCTTTCTTT. This translates into CSARDTLPRPLGSEAFF. The rearrangement uses TRBV20-1 and TRBJ1-1; D remains unclear. Germline V gives CDR1 DFQATT, CDR2 SNEGSKA (reference sequence). This CDR3 has 17 amino acids. V was pared by 0 bases and J by 6 bases, with 23 bases between.

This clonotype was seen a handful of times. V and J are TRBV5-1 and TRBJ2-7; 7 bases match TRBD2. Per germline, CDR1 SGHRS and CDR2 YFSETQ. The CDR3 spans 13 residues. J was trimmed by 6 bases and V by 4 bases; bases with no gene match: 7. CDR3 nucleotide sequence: TGCGCCAGCAGCCGGACTAGTGGGGTCGAGCAGTACTTC. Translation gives CASSRTSGVEQYF.

CDR3 amino acids: CASSNRGSGQQYF. CDR3 nucleotide sequence: TGTGCCAGCAGCAATCGGGGGTCCGGTCAGCAGTACTTC. V and J are TRBV12-3 or TRBV12-4 and TRBJ2-7, with D perhaps matching TRBD2 (6 bases). This CDR3 region has 13 residues. Trimming stripped 6 bases from V and 8 bases from J, with 17 bases between.

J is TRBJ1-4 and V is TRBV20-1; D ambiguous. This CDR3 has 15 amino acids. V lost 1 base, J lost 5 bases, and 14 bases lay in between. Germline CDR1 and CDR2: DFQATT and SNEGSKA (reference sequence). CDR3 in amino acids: CSARVGSWPNEKLFF. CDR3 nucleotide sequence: TGCAGTGCTAGAGTAGGGTCTTGGCCCAATGAAAAACTGTTTTTT.

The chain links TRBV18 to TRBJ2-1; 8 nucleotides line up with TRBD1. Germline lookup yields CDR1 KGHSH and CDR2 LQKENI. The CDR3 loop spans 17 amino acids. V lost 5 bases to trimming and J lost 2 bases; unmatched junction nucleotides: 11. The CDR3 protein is CASSTGPGQEPYNEQFF. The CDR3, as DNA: TGTGCCAGCTCAACGGGACCGGGACAGGAACCCTACAATGAGCAGTTCTTC.

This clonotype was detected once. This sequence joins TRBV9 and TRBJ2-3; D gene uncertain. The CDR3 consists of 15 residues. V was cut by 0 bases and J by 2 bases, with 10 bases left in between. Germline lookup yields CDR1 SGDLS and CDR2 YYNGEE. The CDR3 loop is CASSVAQVATDTQYF. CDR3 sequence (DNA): TGTGCCAGCAGCGTAGCTCAAGTTGCCACAGATACGCAGTATTTT. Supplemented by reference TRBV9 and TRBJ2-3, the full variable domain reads DSGVTQTPKHLITATGQRVTLRCSPRSGDLSVYWYQQSLDQGLQFLIQYYNGEERAKGNILERFSAQQFPDLHSELNLSSLELGDSALYFCASSVAQVATDTQYFGPGTRLTVL.

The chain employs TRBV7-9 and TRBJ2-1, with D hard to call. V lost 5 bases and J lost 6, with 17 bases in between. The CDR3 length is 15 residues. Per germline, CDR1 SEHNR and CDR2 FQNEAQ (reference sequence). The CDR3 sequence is CASSPPGRFLNEQFF. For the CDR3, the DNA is TGTGCCAGCAGCCCCCCAGGACGGTTCCTCAATGAGCAGTTCTTC.

CDR3 protein: CASSGRDRVGSNQPQHF. CDR3 DNA sequence: TGTGCCAGCAGTGGAAGAGACAGGGTAGGGAGCAATCAGCCCCAGCATTTT. This sequence joins TRBV6-1 and TRBJ1-5; 7 nucleotides line up with TRBD1. In germline, CDR1 is MNHNS, CDR2 SASEGT. This CDR3 comprises 17 residues. The V gene end was trimmed by 4 bases and the J gene end by 1 base; junction bases not matched to a gene: 10.

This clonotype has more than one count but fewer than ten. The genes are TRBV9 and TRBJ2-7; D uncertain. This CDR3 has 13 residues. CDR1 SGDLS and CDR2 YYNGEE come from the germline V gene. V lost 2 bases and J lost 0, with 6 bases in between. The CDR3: CASSVASSYEQYF. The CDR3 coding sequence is TGTGCCAGCAGCGTGGCCAGCTCCTACGAGCAGTACTTC.

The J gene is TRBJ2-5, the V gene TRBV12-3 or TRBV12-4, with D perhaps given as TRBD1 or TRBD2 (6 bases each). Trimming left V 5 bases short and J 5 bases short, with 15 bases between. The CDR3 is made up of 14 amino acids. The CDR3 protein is CASSNPGARETQYF. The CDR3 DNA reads TGTGCCAGCAGTAACCCGGGGGCGAGGGAGACCCAGTACTTC.

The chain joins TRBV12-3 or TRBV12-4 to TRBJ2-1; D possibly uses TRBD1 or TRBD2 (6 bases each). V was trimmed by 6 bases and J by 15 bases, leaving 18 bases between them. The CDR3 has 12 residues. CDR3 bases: TGTGCCAGCAGGCCCGGGGGATGGGGGCTGTTCTTC. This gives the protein CASRPGGWGLFF.

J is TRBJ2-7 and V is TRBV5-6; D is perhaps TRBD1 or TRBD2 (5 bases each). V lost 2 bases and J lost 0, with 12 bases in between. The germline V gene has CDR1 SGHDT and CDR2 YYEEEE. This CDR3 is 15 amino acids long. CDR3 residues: CASSFGTASSYEQYF. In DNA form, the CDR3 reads TGTGCCAGCAGCTTCGGGACGGCGTCCTCCTACGAGCAGTACTTC.

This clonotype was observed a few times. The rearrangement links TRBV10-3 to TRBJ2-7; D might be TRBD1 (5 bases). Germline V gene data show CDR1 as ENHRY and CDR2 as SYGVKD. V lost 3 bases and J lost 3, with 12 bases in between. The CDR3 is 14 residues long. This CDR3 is CAISDPQGSYEQYF. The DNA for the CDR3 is TGTGCCATCAGTGACCCCCAGGGCAGCTACGAGCAGTACTTC.